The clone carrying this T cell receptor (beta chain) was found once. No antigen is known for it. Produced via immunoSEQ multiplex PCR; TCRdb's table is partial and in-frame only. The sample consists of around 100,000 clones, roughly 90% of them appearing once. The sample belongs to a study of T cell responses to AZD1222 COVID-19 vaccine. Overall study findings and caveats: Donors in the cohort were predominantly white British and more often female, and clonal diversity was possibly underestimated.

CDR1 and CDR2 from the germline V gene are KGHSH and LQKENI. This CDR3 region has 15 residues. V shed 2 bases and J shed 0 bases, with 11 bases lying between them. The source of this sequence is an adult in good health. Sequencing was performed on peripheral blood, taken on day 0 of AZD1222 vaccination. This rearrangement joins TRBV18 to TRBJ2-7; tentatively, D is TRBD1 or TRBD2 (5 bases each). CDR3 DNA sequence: TGTGCCAGCTCACCAGAGGACGGGGCCTCCTACGAGCAGTACTTC. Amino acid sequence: CASSPEDGASYEQYF.